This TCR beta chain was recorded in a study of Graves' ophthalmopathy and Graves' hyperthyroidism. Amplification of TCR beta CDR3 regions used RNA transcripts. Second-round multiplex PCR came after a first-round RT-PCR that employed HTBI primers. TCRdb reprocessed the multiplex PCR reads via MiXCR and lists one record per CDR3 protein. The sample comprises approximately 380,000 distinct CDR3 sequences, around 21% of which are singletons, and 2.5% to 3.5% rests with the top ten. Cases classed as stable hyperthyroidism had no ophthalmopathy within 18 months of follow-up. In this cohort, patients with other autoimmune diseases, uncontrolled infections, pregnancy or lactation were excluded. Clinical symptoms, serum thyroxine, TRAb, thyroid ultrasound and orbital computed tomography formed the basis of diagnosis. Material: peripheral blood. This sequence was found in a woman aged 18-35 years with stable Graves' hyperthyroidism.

DNA for the CDR3: TGCGCCAGCAGCTTGGACCAGGGGCACACTGAAGCTTTCTTT. This encodes CASSLDQGHTEAFF. The chain has TRBV5-1 and TRBJ1-1, with a possible D match to TRBD1 (6 bases). The length of the CDR3 is 14 residues. From germline, CDR1 is SGHRS and CDR2 YFSETQ. Trimming cost V 0 bases and J 3 bases, with 9 bases left between them.